Presented here are 32 T cell receptor beta chains from one specimen sequenced in a study of blood T cell repertoires in COVID-19. Clones were read by immunoSEQ multiplex PCR, and TCRdb kept only the in-frame ones, dropping some. The table shows almost 200,000 clones, with 75% to 85% occurring only once. Sequenced sample: peripheral blood. These receptors all come from a woman aged 40 to 50 with COVID-19, enrolled during active disease.

This chain connects TRBV4-1 to TRBJ1-3; TRBD1 matches 11 bases. Germline V gives CDR1 MGHRA, CDR2 YSYEKL. The CDR3 covers 16 residues. The V and J ends lost 4 bases and 4 bases, in that order; junction bases with no gene match: 6. The CDR3 DNA is TGCGCCAGCAGCCCAGGACAGGGGGCGAAAGGAAACACCATATATTTT. Protein: CASSPGQGAKGNTIYF.

This sequence joins TRBV27 and TRBJ2-3; TRBD2 matches at 10 bases. Germline lookup yields CDR1 MNHEY and CDR2 SMNVEV (reference sequence). The CDR3 covers 15 residues. Trimming cost V 3 bases and J 10 bases; bases outside gene matches: 10. CDR3 in DNA: TGTGCCAGCAGTTTCTCGAGCGGGGGGGCCGTGTCGCAGTATTTT. Translating it yields CASSFSSGGAVSQYF.

CDR3 nucleotides: TGTGCCAGCAGCAAAAGTCGAATATGGGGACAGGGGCCCGAGCAGTACTTC. It encodes CASSKSRIWGQGPEQYF. This chain connects TRBV21-1 to TRBJ2-7; TRBD1 is the table's D call, not checked against the DNA. TRBV21-1 is flagged as a pseudogene. This CDR3 spans 17 amino acids.

The J gene is TRBJ1-3, the V gene TRBV13; 9 bases line up with TRBD1. The CDR3 spans 19 residues. The V gene end was trimmed by 5 bases and the J gene end by 0 bases; junction bases not matched to a gene: 14. The germline V gene has CDR1 PRHDT and CDR2 FYEKMQ (reference sequence). DNA for the CDR3: TGTGCCAGCAGCGTCCGACCGGGACAGGGCTTCCTCTCTGGAAACACCATATATTTT. Its protein is CASSVRPGQGFLSGNTIYF.

V and J are TRBV3-1 (or the pseudogene TRBV3-2) and TRBJ1-2, with 7 bases aligning to TRBD1. The V gene's germline CDR1 is LGHDT and CDR2 YNNKEL (reference sequence). V shed 6 bases and J 5 bases; nucleotides not matched to a gene: 6. This CDR3 has 13 amino acids. CDR3 protein: CASSRDSPYGYTF. Written as DNA, the CDR3 is TGTGCCAGCAGTCGGGACAGCCCATATGGCTACACCTTC.

This CDR3 is CAISEQGGRNTEAFF. In DNA, the CDR3 is TGTGCCATCAGTGAGCAGGGGGGCAGGAACACTGAAGCTTTCTTT. The chain carries TRBV10-3 and TRBJ1-1; 7 positions agree with TRBD1. The V segment lost 2 bases and the J segment 1 base; nucleotides outside the gene matches: 4. This CDR3 comprises 15 residues. Germline loops: CDR1 ENHRY, CDR2 SYGVKD.

The chain has TRBV6-5 and TRBJ2-2; tentative D call: TRBD2 (6 bases). V lost 2 bases and J 4 bases, leaving 14 bases between the germline ends. This CDR3 region has 16 residues. CDR1 and CDR2 from the germline V gene are MNHEY and SVGAGI. CDR3 DNA sequence: TGTGCCAGCAGTTACCGGGCTAGCGTCGGCACCGGGGAGCTGTTTTTT. Its translation is CASSYRASVGTGELFF.

The chain uses TRBV30 and TRBJ1-2, with D unclear. Trimming took 4 bases from V and 3 from J, leaving 15 bases between them. This CDR3 is 14 amino acids long. Germline V CDR1 and CDR2: GTSNPN, SVGIG (reference sequence). Here the CDR3 DNA reads TGTGCCTGGAAAGTCAGCGGAGGAGACTATGGCTACACCTTC. Protein product: CAWKVSGGDYGYTF.

This chain uses TRBV5-1 with TRBJ2-7, with D maybe TRBD1 (5 bases). This CDR3 has 15 amino acids. The V gene lost 0 bases and the J gene lost 7 bases, with 17 bases spanning the gap. CDR1 and CDR2 from the germline V gene are SGHRS and YFSETQ. The CDR3 DNA reads TGCGCCAGCAGCTTGGGGGGCAGGGCGGTGGAGGAGCAGTACTTC. Its protein product is CASSLGGRAVEEQYF.

V and J are TRBV10-3 and TRBJ2-7; D is possibly TRBD2 (6 bases). Germline V gene lookup returns CDR1 ENHRY and CDR2 SYGVKD. CDR3 length: 12 residues. CDR3 sequence: CGIPGEIHGQYF. The CDR3, as DNA: TGTGGAATCCCGGGAGAGATTCACGGGCAGTACTTC.

CDR3 coding DNA: TGTGCCAGCAGCTTAAGTGGCAGGGGAGAGACCGGGGAGCTGTTTTTT. It specifies CASSLSGRGETGELFF. The V and J genes are TRBV7-3 and TRBJ2-2, with a tentative D call TRBD1 (6 bases). V was trimmed by 1 base and J by 5 bases, leaving 14 bases between them. CDR1 is SGHTA, CDR2 FQGTGA, per germline. CDR3 length: 16 amino acids.

This chain links TRBV11-1 with TRBJ1-6, with a tentative D call TRBD1 (5 bases). Germline loops: CDR1 SGHAT, CDR2 FQDESV (reference sequence). The V end was cut by 5 bases, the J end by 6 bases, with 8 bases between. This CDR3 is built from 13 residues. The CDR3 spells CASSPTANSPLHF. The CDR3 bases are TGTGCCAGCAGCCCGACAGCTAATTCACCCCTCCACTTT.

The chain employs TRBV11-3 and TRBJ2-2; TRBD1 matches at 8 bases. Germline V gene lookup returns CDR1 SGHNT and CDR2 YENEEA. J gave up 3 bases and V 3 bases, and 6 bases lay outside the gene matches. The CDR3 totals 16 residues. CDR3: CASSFRTGIDTGELFF. The DNA of the CDR3 is TGTGCCAGCAGCTTCCGGACAGGGATTGACACCGGGGAGCTGTTTTTT.

A single count supports this clone. The V and J genes are TRBV9 and TRBJ2-3; TRBD1 might be the D (5 bases). Trimming removed 1 base at V and 2 bases at J, with 17 bases between. CDR1 SGDLS and CDR2 YYNGEE come from the germline V gene. This CDR3 is 17 amino acids long. CDR3: CASSVSRISGYTDTQYF. DNA of the CDR3: TGTGCCAGCAGCGTAAGTCGAATTTCAGGGTACACAGATACGCAGTATTTT.

The chain recombines TRBV2 with TRBJ1-2, with 7 positions matching TRBD1. This CDR3 has 17 amino acids. Germline loops: CDR1 SNHLY, CDR2 FYNNEI. J lost 0 bases, V lost 1 base, and 8 bases had no gene match. This CDR3 is CASSEETGVHSNYGYTF. The DNA of the CDR3 is TGTGCCAGCAGTGAAGAAACAGGGGTACACTCTAACTATGGCTACACCTTC.

V is TRBV6-6 and J is TRBJ1-2; the match to TRBD1 covers 7 bases. The J segment lost 1 base and the V segment lost 0 bases, leaving 5 bases of the junction unmatched. CDR1 is MNHNY, CDR2 SVGAGI, per germline (reference sequence). The CDR3 contains 16 residues. CDR3 coding DNA: TGTGCCAGCAGTTACTCGGGACAGCCTATTAACTATGGCTACACCTTC. Amino acid sequence: CASSYSGQPINYGYTF.

This sequence joins TRBV5-4 and TRBJ1-3; D unclear. CDR3 length: 15 residues. The V gene's germline CDR1 is SGHNT and CDR2 YYREEE (reference sequence). The V end was cut by 5 bases, the J end by 0 bases, with 12 bases between. The CDR3 here is CASRADIDSGNTIYF. For the CDR3, the DNA is TGTGCCAGCAGGGCTGACATTGACTCTGGAAACACCATATATTTT.

The V gene is TRBV7-9, the J gene TRBJ1-4; D not certain. V was clipped by 1 base and J by 11 bases, with 11 bases between them. Germline V gene lookup returns CDR1 SEHNR and CDR2 FQNEAQ (reference sequence). This CDR3 has 13 amino acids. The CDR3 protein is CASSLVDRGKLFF. The CDR3 coding sequence is TGTGCCAGCAGCTTAGTAGATAGAGGGAAACTGTTTTTT.

V and J are TRBV3-1 (or the pseudogene TRBV3-2) and TRBJ2-3; 11 bases map to TRBD2. From germline, CDR1 is LGHDT and CDR2 YNNKEL (reference sequence). The CDR3 runs 15 residues. V lost 4 bases to trimming and J lost 4 bases; unmatched junction nucleotides: 4. CDR3 DNA: TGTGCCAGCAGCCCTACTAGCGGGAGTTCAGATACGCAGTATTTT. Amino acid sequence: CASSPTSGSSDTQYF.

V usage is TRBV11-2 and J usage is TRBJ2-7; D may be TRBD2 (7 bases). Between the trimmed V and J ends, which lost 4 bases and 5 bases, there was a span of 24 bases. The CDR3 length is 17 residues. In germline, CDR1 is SGHAT, CDR2 FQNNGV. CDR3 region: CASSSGLGGSRGHEQYF. DNA of the CDR3: TGTGCCAGCAGCTCCGGACTAGGGGGGAGTCGTGGTCACGAGCAGTACTTC.

J is TRBJ2-1 and V is TRBV11-2; D is undetermined. V was shortened by 7 bases and J by 3 bases, with 16 bases between the two germline ends. Per germline, CDR1 SGHAT and CDR2 FQNNGV. The CDR3 extends over 15 amino acids. The CDR3 DNA reads TGTGCCAGCACAGCCGGTAGTGACAACTACAATGAGCAGTTCTTC. Its translation: CASTAGSDNYNEQFF.

V usage is TRBV7-9 and J usage is TRBJ2-3, with TRBD2 as a possible D gene (6 bases). Per the germline V gene, CDR1 is SEHNR and CDR2 is FQNEAQ (reference sequence). Trimming pared 8 bases from V and 5 bases from J, leaving 17 bases between. This CDR3 spans 14 amino acids. Here the CDR3 DNA reads TGTGCCAGCCTAACCCCACGGCGGGGAGATACGCAGTATTTT. It yields the protein CASLTPRRGDTQYF.

V is TRBV6-5 and J is TRBJ1-5, with D possibly matching TRBD1 (5 bases). Germline V gives CDR1 MNHEY, CDR2 SVGAGI. The CDR3 has 14 amino acids. Trimming shortened V by 6 bases and J by 9 bases, and 18 bases separated the two germline ends. The CDR3 DNA sequence: TGTGCCAGCAGCGTCAGGGAGGGTGGGGGGCCCCAGCATTTT. Translation gives CASSVREGGGPQHF.

This rearrangement joins TRBV5-4 to TRBJ1-3; D might be TRBD1 (5 bases). Germline loops: CDR1 SGHNT, CDR2 YYREEE (reference sequence). The CDR3 spans 15 residues. The V end lost 0 bases, the J end lost 6 bases, and 13 bases lay between the germline ends. The CDR3 loop reads CASSLAGQGANTIYF. The CDR3 DNA reads TGTGCCAGCAGCTTGGCCGGGCAAGGGGCAAACACCATATATTTT.

The chain is built from TRBV7-2 and TRBJ2-7; 9 bases fit TRBD1. The germline CDR1 and CDR2 sequences are SGHTA and FQGNSA. The ends lost 4 bases at V and 7 bases at J; junction bases unmatched: 8. This CDR3 comprises 14 residues. In DNA, the CDR3 is TGTGCCAGCAGCTCCCGGGACAGGGTTGAAGAGCAGTACTTC. Translating gives CASSSRDRVEEQYF.

This chain joins TRBV4-3 and TRBJ2-7; 7 nucleotides agree with TRBD1. The V and J ends lost 0 bases and 1 base, in that order; junction bases with no gene match: 6. This CDR3 is built from 16 residues. The V gene's germline CDR1 is LGHNA and CDR2 YSLEER. CDR3 residues: CASSQDLGGPSYEQYF. The DNA of the CDR3 is TGCGCCAGCAGCCAAGATCTAGGGGGCCCTTCCTACGAGCAGTACTTC.

Remarks on this clone: A clone one base away is much larger, so this may be a read error. This chain joins TRBV6-5 and TRBJ2-1; D ambiguous. Trimming took 6 bases from V and 3 from J, leaving 3 bases between them. The germline gives CDR1 MNHEY, CDR2 SVGAGI. The CDR3 is made up of 11 amino acids. This CDR3 reads CASSLYNEQFF. The CDR3 nucleotides read TGTGCCAGCAGCCTCTACAATGAGCAGTTCTTC.

This clone was seen a handful of times. V usage is TRBV5-6 and J usage is TRBJ2-7; 9 bases fit TRBD1. V shed 2 bases, J shed 0 bases, and the junction held 3 bases outside the gene matches. This CDR3 has 15 residues. The V gene's germline CDR1 is SGHDT and CDR2 YYEEEE. For the CDR3, the DNA is TGTGCCAGCAGCTTTGGGGACAGGGTCTCCTACGAGCAGTACTTC. Its translation is CASSFGDRVSYEQYF.

The chain is built from TRBV7-3 and TRBJ2-1; TRBD2 might be the D (5 bases). The CDR3 sequence is 12 residues long. The germline gives CDR1 SGHTA, CDR2 FQGTGA. With 5 bases removed from V and 9 bases from J, the gap between germline ends came to 11 bases. The CDR3 is CASSPPEGEQFF. The CDR3 DNA reads TGTGCCAGCAGCCCGCCCGAGGGTGAGCAGTTCTTC.

The V call is TRBV10-2, the J call TRBJ1-2; no reliable D call. The CDR3 runs to 14 residues. Germline CDR1 is WSHSY and CDR2 is SAAADI. Trimming cost V 3 bases and J 3 bases, with 11 bases left between them. The chain's CDR3 is CASSERRNHYGYTF. In nucleotides, the CDR3 is TGCGCCAGCAGTGAACGGAGGAATCACTATGGCTACACCTTC.

The chain links TRBV5-1 to TRBJ2-1; 9 bases are shared with TRBD2. The CDR3 contains 15 residues. The junction had 7 bases not matched to a gene; V was cut back by 3 bases and J by 6 bases. In germline, CDR1 is SGHRS, CDR2 YFSETQ. The CDR3 protein is CASSYLSGSSNEQFF. In DNA form, the CDR3 reads TGCGCCAGCAGCTACCTTAGCGGGAGTAGCAATGAGCAGTTCTTC.

The genes are TRBV5-5 and TRBJ1-5; 7 bases are a match to TRBD1. J gave up 7 bases and V 3 bases, and 13 bases lay outside the gene matches. Germline V CDR1 and CDR2: SGHKS, YYEKEE (reference sequence). The CDR3 spans 16 residues. The CDR3 DNA sequence: TGTGCCAGCAGCTCAACCGACAGGGTAACCCTCCAGCCCCAGCATTTT. It encodes CASSSTDRVTLQPQHF. The complete variable domain, with remaining parts taken from reference TRBV5-5 and TRBJ1-5, reads DAGVTQSPTHLIKTRGQQVTLRCSPISGHKSVSWYQQVLGQGPQFIFQYYEKEERGRGNFPDRFSARQFPNYSSELNVNALLLGDSALYLCASSSTDRVTLQPQHFGDGTRLSIL.